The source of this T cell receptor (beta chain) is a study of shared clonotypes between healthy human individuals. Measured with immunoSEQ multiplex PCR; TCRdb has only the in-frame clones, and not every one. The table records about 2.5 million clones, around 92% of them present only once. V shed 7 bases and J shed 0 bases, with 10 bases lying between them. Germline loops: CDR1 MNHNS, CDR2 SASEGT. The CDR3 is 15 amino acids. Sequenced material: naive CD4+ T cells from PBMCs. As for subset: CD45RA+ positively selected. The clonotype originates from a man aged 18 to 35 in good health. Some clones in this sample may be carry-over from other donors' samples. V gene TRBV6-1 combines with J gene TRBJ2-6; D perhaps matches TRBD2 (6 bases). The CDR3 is CASMEGSSGANVLTF. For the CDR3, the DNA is TGTGCCAGCATGGAGGGGAGCTCTGGGGCCAACGTCCTGACTTTC.